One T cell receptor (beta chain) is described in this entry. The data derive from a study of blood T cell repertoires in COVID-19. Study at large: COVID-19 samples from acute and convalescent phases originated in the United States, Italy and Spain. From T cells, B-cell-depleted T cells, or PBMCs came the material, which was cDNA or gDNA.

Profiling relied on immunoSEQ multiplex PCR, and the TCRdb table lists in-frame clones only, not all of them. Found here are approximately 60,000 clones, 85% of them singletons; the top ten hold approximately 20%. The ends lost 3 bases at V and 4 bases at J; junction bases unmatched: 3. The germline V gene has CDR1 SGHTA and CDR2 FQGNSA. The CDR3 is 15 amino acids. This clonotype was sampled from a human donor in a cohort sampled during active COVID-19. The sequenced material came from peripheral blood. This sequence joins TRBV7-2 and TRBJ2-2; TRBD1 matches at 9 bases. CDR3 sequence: CASSFRQGGTGELFF. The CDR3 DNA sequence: TGTGCCAGCAGCTTCCGACAGGGGGGCACCGGGGAGCTGTTTTTT.